This T cell receptor beta chain was sequenced in a study of human T cells and chemical hapten exposure. Overall study findings and caveats: Following DPC sensitization, TCRs present above 1 in 1000 frequency showed no change.

Stated time point: patch test 2, 6 weeks after DPC sensitization. Treatment noted: therapeutic diphenylcyclopropenone sensitization with weekly scalp DPC. Suited to DPC and affected by alopecia, the donors ranged from 18 to 70 years old. The V end lost 6 bases, the J end lost 6 bases, and 11 bases lay between the germline ends. The length of the CDR3 is 12 residues. In regard to this clonotype: Its antigen is undetermined.

TCRdb re-derived calls from the RACE reads in MiXCR, one entry per CDR3 protein. Here the sample spans under 450,000 distinct CDR3 sequences, just under 6.5% being singletons. Sample: whole blood, taken in connection with sensitization to the hapten diphenylcyclopropenone (DPC). The gene calls are TRBV12-3 or TRBV12-4 and TRBJ1-1; possible D gene TRBD1, 5 bases. The sequence was obtained from a woman in her late teens or twenties with alopecia areata. Some clones in this sample may be carry-over from other donors' samples. The CDR3 region is CASSLMGAEAFF. As DNA, the CDR3 is TGTGCCAGCAGCCTCATGGGGGCTGAAGCTTTCTTT.